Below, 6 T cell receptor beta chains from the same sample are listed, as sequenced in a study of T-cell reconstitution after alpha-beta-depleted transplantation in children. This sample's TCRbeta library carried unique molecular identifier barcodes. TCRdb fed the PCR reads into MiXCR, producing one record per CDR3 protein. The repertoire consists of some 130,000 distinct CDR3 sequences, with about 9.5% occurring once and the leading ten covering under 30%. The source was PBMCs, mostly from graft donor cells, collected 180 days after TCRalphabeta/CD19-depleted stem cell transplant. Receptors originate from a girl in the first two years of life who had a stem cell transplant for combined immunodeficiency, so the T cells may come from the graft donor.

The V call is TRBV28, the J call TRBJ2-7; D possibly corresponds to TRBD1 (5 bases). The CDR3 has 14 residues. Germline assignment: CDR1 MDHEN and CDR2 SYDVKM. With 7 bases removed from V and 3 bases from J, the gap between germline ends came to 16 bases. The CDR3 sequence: CASTDRLNNYEQYF. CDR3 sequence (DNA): TGTGCCAGCACTGACAGACTCAATAACTACGAGCAGTACTTC. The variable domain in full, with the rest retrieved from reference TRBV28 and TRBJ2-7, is DVKVTQSSRYLVKRTGEKVFLECVQDMDHENMFWYRQDPGLGLRLIYFSYDVKMKEKGDIPEGYSVSREKKERFSLILESASTNQTSMYLCASTDRLNNYEQYFGPGTRLTVT.

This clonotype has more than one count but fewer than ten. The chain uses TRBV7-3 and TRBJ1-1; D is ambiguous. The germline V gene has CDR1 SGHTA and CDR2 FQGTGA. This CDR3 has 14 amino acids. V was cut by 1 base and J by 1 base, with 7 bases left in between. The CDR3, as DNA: TGTGCCAGCAGCTTAATTGGCCCGAACACTGAAGCTTTCTTT. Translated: CASSLIGPNTEAFF. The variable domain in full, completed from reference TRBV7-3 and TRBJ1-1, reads GAGVSQTPSNKVTEKGKYVELRCDPISGHTALYWYRQSLGQGPEFLIYFQGTGAADDSGLPNDRFFAVRPEGSVSTLKIQRTERGDSAVYLCASSLIGPNTEAFFGQGTRLTVV.

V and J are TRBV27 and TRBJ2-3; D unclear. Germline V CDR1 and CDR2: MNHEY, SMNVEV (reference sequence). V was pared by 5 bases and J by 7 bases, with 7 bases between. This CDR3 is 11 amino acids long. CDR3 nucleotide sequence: TGTGCCAGCAGTATCTCAAATACGCAGTATTTT. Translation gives CASSISNTQYF.

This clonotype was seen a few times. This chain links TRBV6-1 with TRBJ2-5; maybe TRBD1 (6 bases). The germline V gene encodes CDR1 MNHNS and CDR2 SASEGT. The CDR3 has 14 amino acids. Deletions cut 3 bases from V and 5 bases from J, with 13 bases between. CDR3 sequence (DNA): TGTGCCAGCAGTGACAGGGGAGCCCAGGAGACCCAGTACTTC. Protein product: CASSDRGAQETQYF.

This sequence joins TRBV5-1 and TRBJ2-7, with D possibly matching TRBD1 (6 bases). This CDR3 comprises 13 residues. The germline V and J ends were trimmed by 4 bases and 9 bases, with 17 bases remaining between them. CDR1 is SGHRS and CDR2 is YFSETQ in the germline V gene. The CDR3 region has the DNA TGCGCCAGCAGCCAACAAGGGCCGGACAGGCAGTACTTC. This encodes CASSQQGPDRQYF.

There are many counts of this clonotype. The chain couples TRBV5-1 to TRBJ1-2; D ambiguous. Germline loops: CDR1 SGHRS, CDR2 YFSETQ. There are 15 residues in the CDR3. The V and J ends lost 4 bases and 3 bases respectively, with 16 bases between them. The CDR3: CASSPRLGGDYGYTF. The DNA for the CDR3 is TGCGCCAGCAGCCCCCGACTGGGTGGGGACTATGGCTACACCTTC.